This T cell receptor beta chain stems from a study of breast tumors, draining lymph nodes, adjacent tissues. TCRdb used MiXCR to reprocess the multiplex PCR reads, holding one entry per CDR3 protein. This sample carries around 250,000 distinct CDR3 sequences, under 40% of them seen once, and the ten largest clones take approximately 3.6%. V shed 4 bases, J shed 7 bases, and the junction held 6 bases outside the gene matches. This CDR3 is 15 amino acids long. Germline lookup yields CDR1 KGHSH and CDR2 LQKENI. Axillary draining lymph nodes of breast cancer patients supplied the node samples. Sequenced input: axillary lymph node tissue. The receptor comes from a female donor with breast cancer. Some clones in this sample may be carry-over from other donors' samples. J is TRBJ1-6 and V is TRBV18; 8 positions match TRBD1. CDR3 nucleotides: TGTGCCAGCTCACTCAAGGACAGGGTCAATTCACCCCTCCACTTT. It yields the protein CASSLKDRVNSPLHF. The full variable domain, completed using reference TRBV18 and TRBJ1-6, is NAGVMQNPRHLVRRRGQEARLRCSPMKGHSHVYWYRQLPEEGLKFMVYLQKENIIDESGMPKERFSAEFPKEGPSILRIQQVVRGDSAAYFCASSLKDRVNSPLHFGNGTRLTVT.